The 17 T cell receptor beta chains given below trace back to one sample, sequenced in a study of cytomegalovirus exposure and HLA in healthy donors. Both 60 Vbeta primers and 13 Jbeta primers went into the PCR. Only in-frame clones appear in the TCRdb table, and some are missing; sequencing was by immunoSEQ multiplex PCR. The table for this sample gives 200,000 to 250,000 clones. Specimen: PBMCs. Source of these receptors: a girl aged 2-10 years in good health and CMV-seropositive.

The chain links TRBV7-8 to TRBJ1-1; unclear D gene. CDR3 length: 16 amino acids. Trimming removed 6 bases at V and 3 bases at J, with 20 bases between. Germline-derived CDR1 and CDR2 are SGHVS and FQNEAQ. In DNA, the CDR3 is TGTGCCAGCAGTAACGGGGAATCGGTTTGGTACACTGAAGCTTTCTTT. This encodes CASSNGESVWYTEAFF.

The chain has TRBV4-1 and TRBJ2-5; D is perhaps TRBD2 (5 bases). This CDR3 is 17 amino acids long. Germline V gene data show CDR1 as MGHRA and CDR2 as YSYEKL. V gave up 1 base and J gave up 7 bases, with 22 bases separating them. The CDR3 DNA is TGCGCCAGCAGCCAAGTTGATCCTCACGAAATACGGGGGACCCAGTACTTC. Translated: CASSQVDPHEIRGTQYF.

This chain joins TRBV29-1 and TRBJ1-2, with 7 bases fitting TRBD1. CDR1 is SQVTM, CDR2 ANQGSEA, per germline. The V and J ends lost 4 bases and 8 bases, in that order; junction bases with no gene match: 13. The CDR3 contains 14 residues. The chain's CDR3 is CSVAPDRVGLGYTF. CDR3 DNA: TGCAGCGTTGCCCCCGACAGGGTAGGGCTAGGCTACACCTTC. Based on the CDR3 plus reference TRBV29-1 and TRBJ1-2, the full variable domain is SAVISQKPSRDICQRGTSLTIQCQVDSQVTMMFWYRQQPGQSLTLIATANQGSEATYESGFVIDKFPISRPNLTFSTLTVSNMSPEDSSIYLCSVAPDRVGLGYTFGSGTRLTVV.

The chain recombines TRBV4-2 with TRBJ2-1, with 13 bases aligning to TRBD2. Germline CDR1 reads LGHNA; CDR2 reads YNFKEQ. The CDR3 sequence is 17 residues long. Trimming removed 1 base from V and 8 bases from J; junction bases left unmatched: 8. This chain's CDR3 is CASSQARTSGSIDEQFF. The CDR3 DNA sequence: TGTGCCAGCAGCCAAGCGAGGACTAGCGGGAGTATCGATGAGCAGTTCTTC.

The chain recombines TRBV29-1 with TRBJ2-7, with 9 positions matching TRBD1. The CDR3 is made up of 14 amino acids. V lost 2 bases to trimming and J lost 4 bases; unmatched junction nucleotides: 6. CDR1 and CDR2 from the germline V gene are SQVTM and ANQGSEA. The CDR3 is CSVELWDREYEQYF. CDR3 coding DNA: TGCAGCGTTGAACTGTGGGACAGGGAGTACGAGCAGTACTTC.

The rearrangement uses TRBV21-1 and TRBJ1-2; the table's D gene call, TRBD1, was not cross checked with the DNA. TRBV21-1 is assigned pseudogene status. The CDR3 spans 18 residues. CDR3: CASSKPPGQGFAGYGYTF. For the CDR3, the DNA is TGTGCCAGCAGCAAACCGCCCGGACAGGGATTCGCGGGCTATGGCTACACCTTC.

This sequence joins TRBV5-6 and TRBJ2-1, with TRBD1 matching 9 bases. CDR1 and CDR2 from the germline V gene are SGHDT and YYEEEE. Germline trimming cut 3 bases from V and 6 bases from J; bases unmatched to any gene: 7. CDR3 length: 15 amino acids. For the CDR3, the DNA is TGTGCCAGCAGCTCTTGGGACAGGGACGGCAATGAGCAGTTCTTC. This translates into CASSSWDRDGNEQFF.

This chain links TRBV27 with TRBJ2-5; TRBD1 matches 8 bases. The ends lost 2 bases at V and 1 base at J; junction bases unmatched: 6. This CDR3 is built from 16 residues. Germline loops: CDR1 MNHEY, CDR2 SMNVEV (reference sequence). This CDR3 reads CASSLSGQGVQETQYF. The DNA of the CDR3 is TGTGCCAGCAGTTTAAGCGGACAGGGAGTCCAAGAGACCCAGTACTTC.

Comments on this clone: Different DNA sequences within this sample yield the same CDR3. This sequence joins TRBV9 and TRBJ1-1, with D hard to call. In germline, CDR1 is SGDLS, CDR2 YYNGEE. The CDR3 is 12 residues long. The V gene lost 0 bases and the J gene lost 3 bases, with 3 bases spanning the gap. This CDR3 reads CASSVADTEAFF. The CDR3, as DNA: TGTGCCAGCAGCGTAGCCGACACTGAAGCTTTCTTT.

The J gene is TRBJ2-1, the V gene TRBV7-9; TRBD2 might be the D (6 bases). V lost 1 base, J lost 9 bases, and 7 bases lay in between. This CDR3 has 12 amino acids. Germline CDR1 SEHNR, CDR2 FQNEAQ (reference sequence). CDR3 nucleotides: TGTGCCAGCAGCTTAGTGGGAGGTGAGCAGTTCTTC. Translation: CASSLVGGEQFF.

V is TRBV29-1 and J is TRBJ1-2, with 7 bases matching TRBD1. The J segment lost 8 bases and the V segment lost 2 bases, leaving 8 bases of the junction unmatched. The germline V gene encodes CDR1 SQVTM and CDR2 ANQGSEA. The CDR3 length is 13 residues. CDR3 coding DNA: TGCAGCGTTGAACGGCAGGGGGTCGGGGGCTACACCTTC. Translating gives CSVERQGVGGYTF.

The chain combines TRBV13 with TRBJ2-7; a possible D gene is TRBD2 (6 bases). V was cut by 0 bases and J by 1 base, with 10 bases left in between. The germline gives CDR1 PRHDT, CDR2 FYEKMQ (reference sequence). The CDR3 is made up of 15 amino acids. In DNA, the CDR3 is TGTGCCAGCAGCTTAGGACCTGCGGGGTCCTACGAGCAGTACTTC. Protein sequence: CASSLGPAGSYEQYF.

The chain links TRBV9 to TRBJ1-2, with D unclear. Looked up from germline, CDR1 is SGDLS and CDR2 is YYNGEE. The CDR3 is 14 residues long. V lost 4 bases and J 4 bases, leaving 14 bases between the germline ends. The CDR3: CASSPKTDFYGYTF. CDR3 nucleotides: TGTGCCAGCAGCCCGAAGACGGACTTCTATGGCTACACCTTC. The variable domain in full, with the rest retrieved from reference TRBV9 and TRBJ1-2, is DSGVTQTPKHLITATGQRVTLRCSPRSGDLSVYWYQQSLDQGLQFLIQYYNGEERAKGNILERFSAQQFPDLHSELNLSSLELGDSALYFCASSPKTDFYGYTFGSGTRLTVV.

CDR3 protein: CASSIERAYNEQFF. CDR3 DNA sequence: TGTGCCAGTAGTATAGAGCGGGCCTACAATGAGCAGTTCTTC. The chain carries TRBV19 and TRBJ2-1; maybe TRBD2 (5 bases). The V end was cut by 0 bases, the J end by 2 bases, with 5 bases between. This CDR3 is 14 amino acids long. CDR1 is LNHDA and CDR2 is SQIVND in the germline V gene (reference sequence).

This chain joins TRBV29-1 and TRBJ2-3; TRBD2 agrees at 7 bases. The CDR3 consists of 13 residues. Trimming cost V 6 bases and J 0 bases; bases outside gene matches: 3. CDR1 SQVTM and CDR2 ANQGSEA come from the germline V gene. The DNA for the CDR3 is TGCAGCGTGGTTAGCGGGAGCACAGATACGCAGTATTTT. Protein product: CSVVSGSTDTQYF.

This chain links TRBV4-1 with TRBJ2-5; no clear D gene. The tail of the sequence fits TRBJ2-7 better, so the J call may be wrong. Germline lookup yields CDR1 MGHRA and CDR2 YSYEKL. The CDR3 has 15 residues. The CDR3 DNA sequence: TGCGCCAGCAGCCAACTCTCCGCGGAGAACTACGAGCAGTACTTC. Translated: CASSQLSAENYEQYF.

CDR3 sequence reads: CASSLIYGEAQETQYF. The CDR3 nucleotides read TGTGCCAGCAGTTTAATATACGGGGAGGCGCAAGAGACCCAGTACTTC. J is TRBJ2-5 and V is TRBV28, with D possibly being TRBD2 (6 bases). Per the germline V gene, CDR1 is MDHEN and CDR2 is SYDVKM. The CDR3 covers 16 residues. V was cut by 2 bases and J by 2 bases, with 15 bases left in between.